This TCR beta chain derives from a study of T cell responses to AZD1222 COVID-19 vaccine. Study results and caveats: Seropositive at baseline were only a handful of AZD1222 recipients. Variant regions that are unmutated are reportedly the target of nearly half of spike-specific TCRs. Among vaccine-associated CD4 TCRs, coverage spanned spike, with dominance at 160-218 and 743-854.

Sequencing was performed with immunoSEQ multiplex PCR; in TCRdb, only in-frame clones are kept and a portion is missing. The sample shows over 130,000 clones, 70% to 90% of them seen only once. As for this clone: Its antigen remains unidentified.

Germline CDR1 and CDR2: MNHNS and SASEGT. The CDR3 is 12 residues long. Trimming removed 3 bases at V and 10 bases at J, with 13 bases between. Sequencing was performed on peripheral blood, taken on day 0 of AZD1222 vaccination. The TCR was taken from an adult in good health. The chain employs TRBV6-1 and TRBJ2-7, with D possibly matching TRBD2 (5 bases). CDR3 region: CASSEYPGKQYF. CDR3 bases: TGTGCCAGCAGTGAGTATCCCGGGAAACAGTACTTC.